This is a list of T cell receptor beta chains from one sample in a study of technical replicates of blood from several donors. Clones were read by immunoSEQ multiplex PCR, and TCRdb kept only the in-frame ones, dropping some. The sample consists of some 83,000 clones, about 92% of them appearing once. The sequenced sample consisted of T cells isolated from PBMCs. The receptors were gathered from a human donor in good health. CDR3s include the opening cysteine and the closing phenylalanine or tryptophan. The order of the fields is J gene, clone size, D gene, V gene, CDR3 protein, CDR3 DNA. The D gene is left open where the match is weak. Part of the rows lack a size; the others show once, few, many or a class for expanded clones.

j_call: TRBJ1-1
clone_size: .
d_call: .
v_call: TRBV9
cdr3_aa: CASSVDWQAQRVF
cdr3_nt: TGTGCCAGCAGCGTAGATTGGCAGGCACAGAGGGTCTTT

j_call: TRBJ2-2
clone_size: .
d_call: .
v_call: TRBV5-4
cdr3_aa: CASSFWGSGELFF
cdr3_nt: TGTGCCAGCAGCTTTTGGGGCAGCGGGGAGCTGTTTTTT

j_call: TRBJ2-1
clone_size: .
d_call: TRBD2
v_call: TRBV5-4
cdr3_aa: CASSGPGTSGRANEQFF
cdr3_nt: TGTGCCAGCAGCGGTCCCGGGACTAGCGGGAGGGCCAATGAGCAGTTCTTC

j_call: TRBJ1-5
clone_size: .
d_call: .
v_call: TRBV27
cdr3_aa: CASARVGGSNQPQHF
cdr3_nt: TGTGCCAGCGCCCGAGTCGGGGGGAGCAATCAGCCCCAGCATTTT

j_call: TRBJ1-2
clone_size: .
d_call: .
v_call: TRBV13
cdr3_aa: CASSLRGGWKNGYTF
cdr3_nt: TGTGCCAGCAGCTTACGAGGAGGGTGGAAGAATGGCTACACCTTC

j_call: TRBJ1-1
clone_size: .
d_call: .
v_call: TRBV30
cdr3_aa: CAWSRETEAFF
cdr3_nt: TGTGCCTGGAGTAGGGAGACTGAAGCTTTCTTT

j_call: TRBJ1-4
clone_size: .
d_call: .
v_call: TRBV28
cdr3_aa: CASNRDFNEKLFF
cdr3_nt: TGTGCCAGCAATCGGGACTTTAATGAAAAACTGTTTTTT

j_call: TRBJ2-7
clone_size: .
d_call: TRBD2
v_call: TRBV28
cdr3_aa: CASSASGYSYEQYF
cdr3_nt: TGTGCCAGCAGTGCTAGCGGGTACTCCTACGAGCAGTACTTC

j_call: TRBJ1-5
clone_size: .
d_call: .
v_call: TRBV7-9
cdr3_aa: CASSLAEGQPQHF
cdr3_nt: TGTGCCAGCAGCTTAGCTGAGGGTCAGCCCCAGCATTTT

j_call: TRBJ2-3
clone_size: .
d_call: TRBD2
v_call: TRBV28
cdr3_aa: CASSLLPAGDPDTQYF
cdr3_nt: TGTGCCAGCAGTTTATTGCCAGCGGGAGACCCAGATACGCAGTATTTT

j_call: TRBJ2-3
clone_size: .
d_call: .
v_call: TRBV5-6
cdr3_aa: CASSPGVGDTQYF
cdr3_nt: TGTGCCAGCAGCCCCGGGGTGGGAGATACGCAGTATTTT

j_call: TRBJ1-4
clone_size: .
d_call: .
v_call: TRBV4-2
cdr3_aa: CASSQEGQSNEKLFF
cdr3_nt: TGTGCCAGCAGCCAAGAAGGACAGTCAAATGAAAAACTGTTTTTT

j_call: TRBJ2-7
clone_size: once
d_call: .
v_call: TRBV7-9
cdr3_aa: CASSLVVAYEQYF
cdr3_nt: TGTGCCAGCAGCTTAGTAGTAGCCTACGAGCAGTACTTC

j_call: TRBJ2-2
clone_size: .
d_call: TRBD1
v_call: TRBV10-1
cdr3_aa: CASSETGGTGELFF
cdr3_nt: TGCGCCAGCAGTGAGACAGGGGGCACCGGGGAGCTGTTTTTT

j_call: TRBJ1-1
clone_size: .
d_call: .
v_call: TRBV18
cdr3_aa: CASSTELNTEAFF
cdr3_nt: TGTGCCAGCTCGACAGAACTCAACACTGAAGCTTTCTTT

j_call: TRBJ1-1
clone_size: once
d_call: .
v_call: TRBV18
cdr3_aa: CASSAQGNTEAFF
cdr3_nt: TGTGCCAGCTCAGCCCAGGGGAACACTGAAGCTTTCTTT

j_call: TRBJ2-1
clone_size: .
d_call: .
v_call: TRBV5-4
cdr3_aa: CASSETAKAYNEQFF
cdr3_nt: TGTGCCAGCAGTGAGACAGCGAAGGCGTACAATGAGCAGTTCTTC

j_call: TRBJ1-5
clone_size: .
d_call: .
v_call: TRBV11-1
cdr3_aa: CASSLEFGQPQHF
cdr3_nt: TGTGCCAGCAGCTTAGAGTTCGGGCAGCCCCAGCATTTT

j_call: TRBJ1-1
clone_size: .
d_call: .
v_call: TRBV30
cdr3_aa: CAWSGDNRPEAFF
cdr3_nt: TGTGCCTGGAGCGGGGACAACAGACCTGAAGCTTTCTTT

j_call: TRBJ1-2
clone_size: .
d_call: .
v_call: TRBV5-8
cdr3_aa: CASELLESNYGYTF
cdr3_nt: TGTGCCAGCGAGCTGTTGGAGTCCAACTATGGCTACACCTTC

j_call: TRBJ1-1
clone_size: few
d_call: .
v_call: TRBV19
cdr3_aa: CASSITGPMNTEAFF
cdr3_nt: TGTGCCAGTAGTATTACAGGGCCTATGAACACTGAAGCTTTCTTT

j_call: TRBJ2-1
clone_size: .
d_call: TRBD2
v_call: TRBV5-1
cdr3_aa: CASSLRLAGGVDEQFF
cdr3_nt: TGCGCCAGCAGCTTGCGCTTAGCGGGAGGGGTCGATGAGCAGTTCTTC

j_call: TRBJ2-5
clone_size: .
d_call: TRBD2
v_call: TRBV7-3
cdr3_aa: CASSLLAGRQETQYF
cdr3_nt: TGTGCCAGCAGCTTACTAGCGGGCCGCCAAGAGACCCAGTACTTC

j_call: TRBJ2-1
clone_size: .
d_call: .
v_call: TRBV29-1
cdr3_aa: CSPLGATNEQFF
cdr3_nt: TGCAGCCCGCTGGGGGCCACCAATGAGCAGTTCTTC

j_call: TRBJ2-7
clone_size: .
d_call: TRBD1
v_call: TRBV9
cdr3_aa: CASSVDGDRPYEQYF
cdr3_nt: TGTGCCAGCAGCGTAGACGGGGACAGGCCCTACGAGCAGTACTTC

j_call: TRBJ2-7
clone_size: .
d_call: .
v_call: TRBV28
cdr3_aa: CASSPSGGLRRFYEQYF
cdr3_nt: TGTGCCAGCAGTCCTTCAGGAGGACTAAGACGTTTCTACGAGCAGTACTTC

j_call: TRBJ1-1
clone_size: .
d_call: .
v_call: TRBV10-3
cdr3_aa: CAISDHGGNTEAFF
cdr3_nt: TGTGCCATCAGCGATCACGGGGGAAACACTGAAGCTTTCTTT

j_call: TRBJ1-5
clone_size: .
d_call: .
v_call: TRBV9
cdr3_aa: CASSVDGGGSNQPQHF
cdr3_nt: TGTGCCAGCAGCGTAGACGGGGGTGGAAGCAATCAGCCCCAGCATTTT

j_call: TRBJ2-2
clone_size: .
d_call: .
v_call: TRBV2
cdr3_aa: CASSGLFTGELFF
cdr3_nt: TGTGCCAGCAGTGGTCTCTTCACCGGGGAGCTGTTTTTT

j_call: TRBJ2-7
clone_size: once
d_call: .
v_call: TRBV5-1
cdr3_aa: CASSSTSFSTYEQYF
cdr3_nt: TGCGCCAGCAGCTCGACTTCGTTTTCGACCTACGAGCAGTACTTC

j_call: TRBJ2-1
clone_size: .
d_call: .
v_call: TRBV4-3
cdr3_aa: CASSQGLSSTSEQFF
cdr3_nt: TGCGCCAGCAGCCAAGGTCTAAGTAGTACGTCTGAGCAGTTCTTC

j_call: TRBJ2-3
clone_size: .
d_call: .
v_call: TRBV29-1
cdr3_aa: CSVEGSTDTQYF
cdr3_nt: TGCAGCGTTGAGGGCAGCACAGATACGCAGTATTTT

j_call: TRBJ1-3
clone_size: .
d_call: .
v_call: TRBV11-3
cdr3_aa: CASSQSQGNTIYF
cdr3_nt: TGTGCCAGCAGCCAGTCCCAAGGAAACACCATATATTTT

j_call: TRBJ1-1
clone_size: .
d_call: .
v_call: TRBV2
cdr3_aa: CASRRDIPNTEAFF
cdr3_nt: TGTGCCAGCAGGAGAGACATCCCAAACACTGAAGCTTTCTTT

j_call: TRBJ1-3
clone_size: few
d_call: .
v_call: TRBV6-5
cdr3_aa: CASSLQLGNTIYF
cdr3_nt: TGTGCCAGCAGTCTCCAACTTGGAAACACCATATATTTT

j_call: TRBJ2-4
clone_size: .
d_call: TRBD1
v_call: TRBV10-1
cdr3_aa: CASIGTGILAKNIQYF
cdr3_nt: TGCGCCAGCATTGGGACAGGGATACTAGCCAAAAACATTCAGTACTTC

j_call: TRBJ2-1
clone_size: .
d_call: TRBD2
v_call: TRBV29-1
cdr3_aa: CSVDIAGDNEQFF
cdr3_nt: TGCAGCGTTGACATAGCGGGAGACAATGAGCAGTTCTTC

j_call: TRBJ2-7
clone_size: .
d_call: .
v_call: TRBV11-2
cdr3_aa: CASSLDTGYVYEQYF
cdr3_nt: TGTGCCAGCAGCTTAGACACAGGTTACGTTTACGAGCAGTACTTC

j_call: TRBJ2-7
clone_size: once
d_call: TRBD1
v_call: TRBV10-3
cdr3_aa: CAISAKDRGVEQYF
cdr3_nt: TGTGCCATCAGTGCGAAGGACAGGGGAGTCGAGCAGTACTTC

j_call: TRBJ2-1
clone_size: .
d_call: .
v_call: TRBV9
cdr3_aa: CASSVAGGGDNEQFF
cdr3_nt: TGTGCCAGCAGCGTAGCTGGAGGGGGGGACAATGAGCAGTTCTTC

j_call: TRBJ2-1
clone_size: .
d_call: .
v_call: TRBV13
cdr3_aa: CASSLSRLARYNEQFF
cdr3_nt: TGTGCCAGCAGCCTATCCCGTCTAGCGCGATACAATGAGCAGTTCTTC

j_call: TRBJ1-5
clone_size: .
d_call: TRBD1
v_call: TRBV6-1
cdr3_aa: CASSEGAGGNQPQHF
cdr3_nt: TGTGCCAGCAGCGAGGGGGCAGGGGGCAATCAGCCCCAGCATTTT

j_call: TRBJ2-5
clone_size: .
d_call: .
v_call: TRBV28
cdr3_aa: CASSSPGGQETQYF
cdr3_nt: TGTGCCAGCAGTTCCCCCGGGGGCCAAGAGACCCAGTACTTC

j_call: TRBJ2-7
clone_size: .
d_call: .
v_call: TRBV6-6
cdr3_aa: CASRYRENSYEQYF
cdr3_nt: TGTGCCAGCAGATACAGGGAGAACTCCTACGAGCAGTACTTC

j_call: TRBJ1-5
clone_size: .
d_call: .
v_call: TRBV19
cdr3_aa: CASGGSNQPQHF
cdr3_nt: TGTGCCTCGGGGGGCAGCAATCAGCCCCAGCATTTT

j_call: TRBJ2-2
clone_size: .
d_call: TRBD2
v_call: TRBV4-1
cdr3_aa: CASSQGLAGGWDTGELFF
cdr3_nt: TGCGCCAGCAGCCAAGGGCTAGCGGGAGGGTGGGACACCGGGGAGCTGTTTTTT

j_call: TRBJ1-4
clone_size: .
d_call: .
v_call: TRBV6-5
cdr3_aa: CASSLQGTIEKLFF
cdr3_nt: TGTGCCAGCAGTCTCCAGGGGACGATAGAAAAACTGTTTTTT

j_call: TRBJ2-1
clone_size: .
d_call: .
v_call: TRBV27
cdr3_aa: CASSLMGGYLNEQFF
cdr3_nt: TGTGCCAGCAGTTTAATGGGGGGATACCTGAATGAGCAGTTCTTC

j_call: TRBJ2-7
clone_size: .
d_call: .
v_call: TRBV7-9
cdr3_aa: CASSQLTYEQYF
cdr3_nt: TGTGCCAGCAGCCAACTCACCTACGAGCAGTACTTC

j_call: TRBJ2-7
clone_size: .
d_call: .
v_call: TRBV7-9
cdr3_aa: CASSFWEDYEQYF
cdr3_nt: TGTGCCAGCAGCTTTTGGGAGGACTACGAGCAGTACTTC

j_call: TRBJ2-7
clone_size: .
d_call: .
v_call: TRBV5-1
cdr3_aa: CASSYDSPYEQYF
cdr3_nt: TGCGCCAGCAGTTATGACAGCCCCTACGAGCAGTACTTC

j_call: TRBJ1-4
clone_size: .
d_call: .
v_call: TRBV30
cdr3_aa: CAWNSGYGEKLFF
cdr3_nt: TGTGCCTGGAATTCAGGGTACGGGGAAAAACTGTTTTTT

j_call: TRBJ1-2
clone_size: .
d_call: TRBD1
v_call: TRBV7-7
cdr3_aa: CASSLGQGANGYTF
cdr3_nt: TGTGCTAGCAGCTTAGGACAGGGGGCGAATGGCTACACCTTC

j_call: TRBJ1-1
clone_size: .
d_call: TRBD1
v_call: TRBV5-4
cdr3_aa: CASSFRTGGFGTEAFF
cdr3_nt: TGTGCTAGCAGCTTCCGGACAGGGGGCTTCGGCACTGAAGCTTTCTTT

j_call: TRBJ2-7
clone_size: .
d_call: .
v_call: TRBV28
cdr3_aa: CASSLFRVEGEQYF
cdr3_nt: TGTGCCAGCAGTTTATTCCGTGTGGAGGGCGAGCAGTACTTC

j_call: TRBJ2-2
clone_size: .
d_call: .
v_call: TRBV7-3
cdr3_aa: CASSLAGLAGELFF
cdr3_nt: TGTGCCAGCAGCTTAGCTGGCCTGGCCGGGGAGCTGTTTTTT

j_call: TRBJ2-3
clone_size: .
d_call: TRBD1
v_call: TRBV10-3
cdr3_aa: CAISESPGQGADTQYF
cdr3_nt: TGTGCCATCAGTGAGTCGCCGGGACAGGGGGCAGATACGCAGTATTTT